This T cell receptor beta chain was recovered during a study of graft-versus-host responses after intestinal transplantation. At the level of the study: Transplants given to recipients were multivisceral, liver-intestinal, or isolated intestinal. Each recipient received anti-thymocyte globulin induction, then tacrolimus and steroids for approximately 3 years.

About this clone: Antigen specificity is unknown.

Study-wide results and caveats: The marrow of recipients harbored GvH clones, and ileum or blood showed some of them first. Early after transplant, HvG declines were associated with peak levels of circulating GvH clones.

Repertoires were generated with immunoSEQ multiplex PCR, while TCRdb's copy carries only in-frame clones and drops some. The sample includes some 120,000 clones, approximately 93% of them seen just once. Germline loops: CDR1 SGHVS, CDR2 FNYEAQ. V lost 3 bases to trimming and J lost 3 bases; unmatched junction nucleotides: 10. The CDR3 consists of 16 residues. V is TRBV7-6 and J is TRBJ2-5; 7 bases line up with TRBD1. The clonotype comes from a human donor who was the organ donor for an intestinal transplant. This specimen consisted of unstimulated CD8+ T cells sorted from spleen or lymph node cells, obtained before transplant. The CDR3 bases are TGTGCCAGCAGCTTGCGGGCAACAGGGGTAGAAGAGACCCAGTACTTC. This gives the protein CASSLRATGVEETQYF.